This record concerns one T cell receptor beta chain sequence. No cognate antigen has been identified for it. It has no much larger one-base neighbor in the sample; base qualities were not kept. The record originates from a study of T-cell memory formation after mild COVID-19 (dated by TCRdb to the early 2020s). Context from the whole study: TCR sequence clusters from the two donors were largely donor specific. Longitudinal TCRalpha and TCRbeta repertoire sequencing tracked T-cell clones expanding and contracting after mild COVID-19 in a couple of donors. The cohort comprised two young, previously healthy adult volunteers, one female and one male. The study at large found these results: Contracting CD4+ clones turned up mainly in the CM and EM memory subsets, whereas EMRA was where CD8+ clones were enriched. Balanced CD4/CD8 phenotypes were observed for clones contracting from day 15 to 85, whereas a bias towards CD4+ was observed for a second wave of clones expanding from day 15 to 37. Some responding clones were found in pre-infection memory, which suggests that pre-existing cross-reactive memory T cells took part in the SARS-CoV-2 response. The study covered only two mild cases, and larger cohorts including severe cases with pre-infection samples were considered necessary. Whether the second-wave clones peaking on day 37 were SARS-CoV-2 specific was not confirmed.

Ficoll-Paque density gradient centrifugation was the method used to isolate PBMCs. From the germline V gene, CDR1 is ENHRY and CDR2 is SYGVKD. Trimming removed 3 bases from V and 0 bases from J, leaving 8 bases between the germline ends. CDR3 length: 14 amino acids, cysteine to phenylalanine. Only CDR3 DNA remains: 42 bases, in frame from the first base. Sequencing took place on an Illumina NovaSeq 6000. Using 5'RACE with constant-segment primers, TCRalpha and TCRbeta cDNA libraries were constructed, with sample barcodes and unique molecular identifiers added in the process. RNA was extracted from every sample with Trizol reagent. Library amplification was performed in two PCR steps, and a second sample barcode and Illumina TruSeq adapters were introduced in the second step. Sequencing of the libraries was done on an Illumina NovaSeq, producing 2 x 150 bp paired-end reads. The authors' pipeline ran thus. With migec v1.2.7, reads were demultiplexed and then collapsed into UMI-guided consensus sequences. Using mixcr v2.1.11, the UMI consensuses were aligned to TRA and TRB V and J templates and assembled into clonotypes. Expanded or contracted clonotypes were those called significant by both edgeR and NoisET, with noise models trained on biological replicates. For edgeR calls, the thresholds were a false discovery rate-adjusted p below 0.01 and a log2 fold-change of 1. As an exploratory analysis of dynamics, max-normalized trajectories of the 1000 most abundant clonotypes were examined by PCA with hierarchical clustering. Separately sequenced CD4+ and CD8+ repertoires were used to assign a CD4 or CD8 phenotype to each responding clone. TCRdb ran its own pipeline on the public reads, namely fastp trimming at Q25 and MiXCR clone calling, and kept in-frame beta chains. Rows matching on CDR3 protein sequence are summarized as one entry with the most common DNA and genes. These V and J calls derive from TCRdb rather than the authors' analysis. The sample table holds about 90,000 distinct CDR3 sequences, of which about 13% were seen once. The top ten clones comprise approximately 26% of the sample.

Sequencing was performed on PBMCs or a T cell subset sorted from them (not recorded which). The clonotype was recovered from an adult woman who had mild COVID-19 (a few samples of this study predate the infection). The sample titles of this study are shuffled in the database, so cell type and time point are left out; the donor was told from shared clones. The chain is assembled from TRBV10-3 and TRBJ2-5, with no confident D gene call. The CDR3 sequence is CAISDLMYQETQYF. Here is the DNA: TGTGCCATCAGTGACCTAATGTACCAAGAGACCCAGTACTTC.